The 23 T cell receptor beta chains listed next were all sequenced from one sample in a study of T cells in Graves' hyperthyroidism and ophthalmopathy. The TCR beta CDR3 regions underwent amplification using RNA transcripts as the source. In the first-round RT-PCR of the TCR CDR3, the HTBI primer set was used. Using its own MiXCR run on the multiplex PCR reads, TCRdb lists one record per CDR3 protein. Among over 500,000 distinct CDR3 sequences listed, roughly 45% were seen once. Sequencing used peripheral blood or thyroid tissue (not recorded which). These receptors were collected from an adult woman with Graves' disease, either hyperthyroidism or ophthalmopathy (not recorded which).

Remarks on this clonotype: The junction differs from germline at one of its ends, possibly a read error. V is TRBV19 and J is TRBJ2-5; D may correspond to TRBD1 or TRBD2 (5 bases each). Germline V lookup: CDR1 LNHDA, CDR2 SQIVND (reference sequence). CDR3 length: 16 residues. The CDR3 bases are TGTACCAGCAGAGGGGCCAGCCGGGCGTACCAAGAGACCCAGTACTTC. Translating gives CTSRGASRAYQETQYF.

Ten or more counts support this clonotype. The gene calls are TRBV24-1 and TRBJ1-1; a possible D gene is TRBD1 (5 bases). There are 13 residues in the CDR3. Germline CDR1 reads KGHDR; CDR2 reads SFDVKD. V was trimmed by 5 bases and J by 4 bases, leaving 10 bases between them. The CDR3 coding sequence is TGTGCCACCAGTGCCTTGGGGGGCACTGAAGCTTTCTTT. This encodes CATSALGGTEAFF.

This chain uses TRBV19 with TRBJ2-6; D remains unclear. In germline, CDR1 is LNHDA, CDR2 SQIVND (reference sequence). The V end lost 7 bases, the J end lost 0 bases, and 13 bases lay between the germline ends. The CDR3 spans 16 residues. Here the CDR3 DNA reads TGTGCCAGTATCGCATACAGCAACTCTGGGGCCAACGTCCTGACTTTC. This sequence encodes CASIAYSNSGANVLTF.

This clonotype occurred a few times. This chain uses TRBV20-1 with TRBJ1-2; no reliable D call. Deletions cut 1 base from V and 6 bases from J, with 3 bases between. The CDR3 contains 10 residues. Per germline, CDR1 DFQATT and CDR2 SNEGSKA (reference sequence). The CDR3 loop is CSARGDGYTF. The CDR3 DNA follows: TGCAGTGCTAGAGGGGATGGCTACACCTTC.

The J gene is TRBJ2-5, the V gene TRBV20-1, with 12 bases identical to TRBD2. This CDR3 has 16 residues. Germline V gives CDR1 DFQATT, CDR2 SNEGSKA (reference sequence). V was pared by 3 bases and J by 6 bases, with 11 bases of the junction left unmatched. In DNA, the CDR3 is TGCAGTGCTAGGGACCTAGCGGGGGGGCCCCCGAAGACCCAGTACTTC. Amino acid sequence: CSARDLAGGPPKTQYF.

As to this clonotype: This likely comes from a read error, as the CDR3 has no conserved phenylalanine or tryptophan at its end. The limits of the CDR3 on the DNA are not certain, so only TCRdb's listed CDR3 is given. The chain is built from TRBV2 and TRBJ2-5; the table's TRBD1 call for D was not verified on the DNA. The CDR3 is made up of 11 amino acids, end residues included. CDR1 and CDR2 (germline): SNHLY, FYNNEI. The CDR3 spells CASSGGTAGYY.

The chain couples TRBV20-1 to TRBJ2-7; 11 bases fit TRBD2. There are 13 residues in the CDR3. Per the germline V gene, CDR1 is DFQATT and CDR2 is SNEGSKA (reference sequence). V lost 5 bases, J lost 6 bases, and 6 bases stayed unmatched. For the CDR3, the DNA is TGCAGTGCTCCCATAGCGGGAGGGCTCGAGCAGTACTTC. The encoded protein is CSAPIAGGLEQYF.

As concerns this clonotype: Because it lacks the conserved phenylalanine or tryptophan at the end, this CDR3 is likely a read error. This chain connects TRBV25-1 to TRBJ2-7, with 9 nucleotides matching TRBD2. V was pared by 2 bases and J by 3 bases, with 5 bases of the junction left unmatched. This CDR3 comprises 15 residues. Per the germline V gene, CDR1 is MGHDK and CDR2 is SYGVNS. This CDR3 reads CASSEPGLANYEQYS. CDR3 DNA sequence: TGTGCCAGCAGTGAACCGGGACTAGCCAACTACGAGCAGTACTCC.

This clonotype was seen only a few times. The V gene is TRBV20-1, the J gene TRBJ2-7; the match to TRBD2 covers 13 bases. Per germline, CDR1 DFQATT and CDR2 SNEGSKA (reference sequence). The length of the CDR3 is 13 residues. J lost 7 bases, V lost 4 bases, and 4 bases had no gene match. The chain's CDR3 is CSAMGLAGREQYF. CDR3 in DNA: TGCAGTGCTATGGGACTAGCGGGACGAGAGCAGTACTTC.

This clonotype was observed many times. The chain joins TRBV20-1 to TRBJ1-1; D is unresolved. The germline V and J ends were trimmed by 3 bases and 2 bases, with 7 bases remaining between them. The CDR3 extends over 12 amino acids. CDR1 is DFQATT, CDR2 SNEGSKA, per germline (reference sequence). The CDR3 bases are TGCAGTGCTAGGACATCTAACACTGAAGCTTTCTTT. It yields the protein CSARTSNTEAFF.

The CDR3 sequence: CAISAGTGVGPQHF. Here the CDR3 DNA reads TGTGCCATCAGCGCCGGGACAGGGGTTGGGCCCCAGCATTTT. The rearrangement links TRBV10-3 to TRBJ1-5, with TRBD1 matching over 10 bases. Losses at the gene ends were 6 bases for V and 9 bases for J; bases not matched to a gene: 8. Germline CDR1 is ENHRY and CDR2 is SYGVKD. The CDR3 length is 14 residues.

This clonotype has just a few counts. The rearrangement links TRBV11-2 to TRBJ1-3; 7 bases map to TRBD1. Germline V lookup: CDR1 SGHAT, CDR2 FQNNGV. The V segment lost 8 bases and the J segment 0 bases; nucleotides outside the gene matches: 7. The CDR3 runs 15 residues. The CDR3 DNA follows: TGTGCCAGCCAGGGGGGGCAGAGCTCTGGAAACACCATATATTTT. The encoded protein is CASQGGQSSGNTIYF.

V gene TRBV25-1 combines with J gene TRBJ2-1, with D possibly TRBD1 on 7 matching bases. This CDR3 spans 19 amino acids. The V end was cut by 5 bases, the J end by 7 bases, with 30 bases between. CDR1 is MGHDK, CDR2 SYGVNS, per germline. For the CDR3, the DNA is TGTGCCAGCAGTCCGTTCCGGAAGGGGCTAACCAGGGGGAGGAATGAGCAGTTCTTC. Its protein is CASSPFRKGLTRGRNEQFF. Full variable domain (missing parts from reference TRBV25-1 and TRBJ2-1): EADIYQTPRYLVIGTGKKITLECSQTMGHDKMYWYQQDPGMELHLIHYSYGVNSTEKGDLSSESTVSRIRTEHFPLTLESARPSHTSQYLCASSPFRKGLTRGRNEQFFGPGTRLTVL.

The chain is built from TRBV30 and TRBJ1-5; D remains unclear. The CDR3 totals 12 residues. The germline gives CDR1 GTSNPN, CDR2 SVGIG (reference sequence). The ends were cut back, 0 bases at V and 9 bases at J, with 9 bases in the middle. CDR3 bases: TGTGCCTGGAGTGTACCTCATGGGCCCCAGCATTTT. It specifies CAWSVPHGPQHF.

This clonotype was counted many times. The chain couples TRBV7-2 to TRBJ1-4; D remains ambiguous. V gave up 2 bases and J gave up 1 base, with 8 bases separating them. Germline lookup yields CDR1 SGHTA and CDR2 FQGNSA. The CDR3 is 15 amino acids. CDR3 sequence (DNA): TGTGCCAGCAGCTTATATGGCCTAACTAATGAAAAACTGTTTTTT. This codes for CASSLYGLTNEKLFF.

The chain combines TRBV7-8 with TRBJ2-5, with D perhaps matching TRBD1 or TRBD2 (7 bases each). V lost 1 base to trimming and J lost 3 bases, with 12 bases between them. The germline gives CDR1 SGHVS, CDR2 FQNEAQ. The length of the CDR3 is 15 residues. This chain's CDR3 is CASSLGPGGEETQYF. CDR3 nucleotides: TGTGCCAGCAGCTTAGGGCCAGGGGGGGAAGAGACCCAGTACTTC.

The chain joins TRBV19 to TRBJ2-7; 11 bases match TRBD2. This CDR3 contains 18 residues. The V gene end was trimmed by 5 bases and the J gene end by 2 bases; junction bases not matched to a gene: 14. CDR1 LNHDA and CDR2 SQIVND come from the germline V gene (reference sequence). Here the CDR3 reads CASSSIRRGTSGTYEQYF. The CDR3 bases are TGTGCCAGTAGTTCGATCCGTCGGGGGACTAGCGGTACCTACGAGCAGTACTTC.

This chain links TRBV2 with TRBJ1-5; D is uncertain. The germline V gene encodes CDR1 SNHLY and CDR2 FYNNEI. CDR3 size: 14 residues. V lost 2 bases to trimming and J lost 0 bases, with 5 bases between them. CDR3 region: CASSETYSNQPQHF. The CDR3 DNA follows: TGTGCCAGCAGTGAAACTTATAGCAATCAGCCCCAGCATTTT.

CDR3 loop: CASSQEAGDGEQYF. In DNA form, the CDR3 reads TGCGCCAGCAGCCAAGAGGCGGGAGACGGCGAGCAGTACTTC. The chain couples TRBV4-3 to TRBJ2-7, with 7 nucleotides matching TRBD2. Trimming cost V 0 bases and J 6 bases; bases outside gene matches: 5. Germline V gene data show CDR1 as LGHNA and CDR2 as YSLEER. The CDR3 has 14 amino acids.

On this clonotype itself: At one of its ends the junction is not consistent with the germline gene, which may arise from a read error. The J gene is TRBJ1-6, the V gene TRBV5-5; TRBD1 aligns across 7 bases. This CDR3 has 16 amino acids. Germline values: CDR1 SGHKS, CDR2 YYEKEE (reference sequence). The chain's CDR3 is CVSSMTGSAYDSPLHF. DNA for the CDR3: TGTGTCAGCAGCATGACAGGGTCGGCGTATGATTCACCCCTCCACTTT.

Comment on this clonotype: This could be a read error, since a much larger clone is one nucleotide away. The chain has TRBV20-1 and TRBJ1-1; tentative D call: TRBD1 (5 bases). Trimming pared 5 bases from V and 5 bases from J, leaving 18 bases between. Germline CDR1 and CDR2: DFQATT and SNEGSKA (reference sequence). CDR3 length equals 14 residues. CDR3 loop: CSALKFTRETEAFF. The CDR3 DNA reads as TGCAGTGCTCTTAAATTCACCAGGGAAACTGAAGCTTTCTTT.

With respect to this clonotype: One base away lies a much larger clone, so this may be a sequencing read error. V and J are TRBV4-2 and TRBJ2-7; no definite D call. The CDR3 length is 12 residues. Looked up from germline, CDR1 is LGHNA and CDR2 is YNFKEQ. This chain's CDR3 is CASGQSPYEQYF. The CDR3 bases are TGTGCCAGCGGCCAATCCCCCTACGAGCAGTACTTC.

This clonotype has at least ten counts. This chain uses TRBV9 with TRBJ2-5, with D maybe TRBD1 (6 bases). The CDR3 contains 14 residues. Looked up from germline, CDR1 is SGDLS and CDR2 is YYNGEE. V was pared by 4 bases and J by 2 bases, with 12 bases between. CDR3 protein: CASSPRDTQETQYF. The CDR3 DNA is TGTGCCAGCAGCCCCCGGGACACACAAGAGACCCAGTACTTC.